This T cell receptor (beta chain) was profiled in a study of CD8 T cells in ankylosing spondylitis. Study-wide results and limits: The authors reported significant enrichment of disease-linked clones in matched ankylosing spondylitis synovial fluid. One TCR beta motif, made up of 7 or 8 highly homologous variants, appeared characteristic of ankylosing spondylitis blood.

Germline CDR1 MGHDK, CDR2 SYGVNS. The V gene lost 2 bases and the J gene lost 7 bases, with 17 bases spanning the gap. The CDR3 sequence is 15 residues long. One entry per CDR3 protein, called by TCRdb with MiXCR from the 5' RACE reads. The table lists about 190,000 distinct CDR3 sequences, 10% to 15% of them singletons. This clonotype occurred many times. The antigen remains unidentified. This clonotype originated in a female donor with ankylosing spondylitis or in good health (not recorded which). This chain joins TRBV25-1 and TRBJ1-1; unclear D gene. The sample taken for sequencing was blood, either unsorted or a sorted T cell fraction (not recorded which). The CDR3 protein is CASSEPTRFFNEAFF. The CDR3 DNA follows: TGTGCCAGCAGTGAACCGACTCGCTTTTTCAATGAAGCTTTCTTT.